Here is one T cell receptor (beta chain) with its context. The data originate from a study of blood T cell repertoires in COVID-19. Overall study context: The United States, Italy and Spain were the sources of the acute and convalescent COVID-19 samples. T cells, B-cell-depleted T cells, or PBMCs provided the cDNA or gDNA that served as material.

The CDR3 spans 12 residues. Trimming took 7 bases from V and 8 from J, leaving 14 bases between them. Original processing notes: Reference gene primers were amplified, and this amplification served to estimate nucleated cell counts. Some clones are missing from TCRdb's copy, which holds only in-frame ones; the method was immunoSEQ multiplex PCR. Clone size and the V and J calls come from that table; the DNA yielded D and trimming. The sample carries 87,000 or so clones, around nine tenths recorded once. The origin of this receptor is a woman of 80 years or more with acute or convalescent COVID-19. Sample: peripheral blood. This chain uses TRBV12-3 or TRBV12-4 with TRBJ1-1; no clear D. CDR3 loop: CASTSDLPEAFF. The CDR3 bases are TGTGCCAGCACTTCAGATTTACCCGAAGCTTTCTTT.